This T cell receptor (beta chain) is from a study of blood T cell repertoires in COVID-19. About the study: Both acute and convalescent COVID-19 samples were obtained from the United States, Italy and Spain.

Profiling relied on immunoSEQ multiplex PCR, and the TCRdb table lists in-frame clones only, not all of them. This repertoire shows a few hundred thousand clones, around 90% found once; its top ten account for about 10%. V dropped 6 bases and J dropped 0; count of bases not matched to a gene: 4. Germline V gene lookup returns CDR1 MNHEY and CDR2 SVGAGI. CDR3 size: 14 residues. This clonotype was obtained from a woman in her 70s with COVID-19, enrolled during active disease. The chain is built from TRBV6-5 and TRBJ1-2, with 7 positions matching TRBD1. The sample comprised peripheral blood. The CDR3 region is CASRGTAPNYGYTF. DNA of the CDR3: TGTGCCAGCAGGGGGACAGCCCCTAACTATGGCTACACCTTC.